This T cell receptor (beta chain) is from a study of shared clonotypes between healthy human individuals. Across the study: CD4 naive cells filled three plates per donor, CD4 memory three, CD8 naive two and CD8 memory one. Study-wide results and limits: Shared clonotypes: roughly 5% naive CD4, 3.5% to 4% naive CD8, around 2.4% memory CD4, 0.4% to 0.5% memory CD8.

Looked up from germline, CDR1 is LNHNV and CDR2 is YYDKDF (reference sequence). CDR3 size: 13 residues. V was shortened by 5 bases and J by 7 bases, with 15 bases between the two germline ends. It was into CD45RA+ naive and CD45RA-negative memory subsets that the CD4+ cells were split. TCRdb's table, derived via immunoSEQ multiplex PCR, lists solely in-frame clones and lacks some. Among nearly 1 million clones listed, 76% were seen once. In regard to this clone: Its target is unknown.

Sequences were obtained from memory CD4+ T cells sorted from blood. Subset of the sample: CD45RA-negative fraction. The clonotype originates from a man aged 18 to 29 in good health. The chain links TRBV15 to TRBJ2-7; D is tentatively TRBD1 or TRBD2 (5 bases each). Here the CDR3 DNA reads TGTGCCACCAGCTTACCCGGGGCCCCTGAGCAGTACTTC. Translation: CATSLPGAPEQYF.